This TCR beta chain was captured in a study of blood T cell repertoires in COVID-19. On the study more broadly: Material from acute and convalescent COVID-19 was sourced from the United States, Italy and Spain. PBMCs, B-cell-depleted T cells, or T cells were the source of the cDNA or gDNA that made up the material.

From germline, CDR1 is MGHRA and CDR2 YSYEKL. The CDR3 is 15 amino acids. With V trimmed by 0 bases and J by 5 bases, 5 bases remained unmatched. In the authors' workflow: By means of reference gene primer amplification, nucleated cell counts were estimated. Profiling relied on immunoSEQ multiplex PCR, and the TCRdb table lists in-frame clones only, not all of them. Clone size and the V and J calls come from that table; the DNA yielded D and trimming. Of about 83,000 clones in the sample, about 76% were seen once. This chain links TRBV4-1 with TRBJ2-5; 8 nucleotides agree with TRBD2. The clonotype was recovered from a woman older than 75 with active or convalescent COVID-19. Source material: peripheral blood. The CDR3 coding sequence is TGCGCCAGCAGCCAAGATAGAGTAGCGGGGGAGACCCAGTACTTC. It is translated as CASSQDRVAGETQYF.